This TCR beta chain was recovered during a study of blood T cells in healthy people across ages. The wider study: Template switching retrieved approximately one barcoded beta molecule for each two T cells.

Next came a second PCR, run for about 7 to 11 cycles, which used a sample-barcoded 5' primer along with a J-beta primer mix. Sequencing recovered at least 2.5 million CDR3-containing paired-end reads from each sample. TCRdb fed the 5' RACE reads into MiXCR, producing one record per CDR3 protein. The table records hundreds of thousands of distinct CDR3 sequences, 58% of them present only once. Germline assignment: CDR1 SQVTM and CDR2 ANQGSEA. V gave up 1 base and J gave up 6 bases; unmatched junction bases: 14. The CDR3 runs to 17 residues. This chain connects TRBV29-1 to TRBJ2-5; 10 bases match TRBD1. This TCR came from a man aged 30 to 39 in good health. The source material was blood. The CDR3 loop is CSVEGDYRDRGSKTQYF. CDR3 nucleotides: TGCAGCGTTGAAGGGGATTACCGGGACAGGGGCTCAAAGACCCAGTACTTC.